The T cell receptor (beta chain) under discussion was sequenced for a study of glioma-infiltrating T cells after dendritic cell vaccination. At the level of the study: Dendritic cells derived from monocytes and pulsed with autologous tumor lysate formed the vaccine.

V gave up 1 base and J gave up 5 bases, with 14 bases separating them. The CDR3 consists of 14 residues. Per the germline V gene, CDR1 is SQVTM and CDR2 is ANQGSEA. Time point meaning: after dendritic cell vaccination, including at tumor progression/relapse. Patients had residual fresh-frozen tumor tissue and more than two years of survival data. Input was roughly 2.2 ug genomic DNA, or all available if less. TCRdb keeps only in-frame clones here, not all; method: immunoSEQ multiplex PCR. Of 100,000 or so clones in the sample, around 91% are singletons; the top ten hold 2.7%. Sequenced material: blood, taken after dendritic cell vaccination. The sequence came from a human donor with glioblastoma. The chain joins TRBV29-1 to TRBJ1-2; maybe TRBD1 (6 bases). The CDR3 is CSVEGVPRGYGYTF. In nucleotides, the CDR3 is TGCAGCGTTGAAGGTGTCCCCAGGGGTTATGGCTACACCTTC.